These T cell receptor beta chains were read from a single sample in a study of shared clonotypes between healthy human individuals. Method: immunoSEQ multiplex PCR; TCRdb's copy keeps in-frame clones and lacks some. The sample shows more than 500,000 clones, approximately 95% of them seen only once. The sequenced sample was naive CD8+ T cells sorted from blood. These receptors were obtained from a woman younger than 45 in good health. CDR3s include the opening cysteine and the closing phenylalanine or tryptophan. D genes are given only for firm matches. Part of the rows lack a size; the others show once, few, many or a class for expanded clones.

CDR3 length	V gene	clone size	J gene	D gene	CDR3 DNA	CDR3 protein
13	TRBV11-1	once	TRBJ2-7	.	TGTGCCAGCAGCCCCGAGAGGAGCTACGAGCAGTACTTC	CASSPERSYEQYF
11	TRBV20-1	.	TRBJ2-1	.	TGCAGTGCGACACAGGGCCATGAGCAGTTCTTC	CSATQGHEQFF
15	TRBV28	.	TRBJ2-7	.	TGTGCCAGCAGTTTCGGCTCGCCCGGGGGTCTCGAGCAGTACTTC	CASSFGSPGGLEQYF
15	TRBV27	once	TRBJ2-4	.	TGTGCCAGCAGTTTAAGTGGCTGGGCCAAAAACATTCAGTACTTC	CASSLSGWAKNIQYF
12	TRBV6-6	.	TRBJ2-1	.	TGTGCCAGCAGCGACACTAGCAATGAGCAGTTCTTC	CASSDTSNEQFF
15	TRBV5-5	.	TRBJ2-7	.	TGTGCCAGCAGCTTGGGCGGGGTCCCCTCCTACGAGCAGTACTTC	CASSLGGVPSYEQYF
14	TRBV7-9	.	TRBJ1-1	.	TGTGCCAGCAGCTTAGGGGGACAACGCACTGAAGCTTTCTTT	CASSLGGQRTEAFF
15	TRBV27	few	TRBJ2-7	TRBD2	TGTGCCAGCAGCCCCGGGACTAGCGGTTCCTACGAGCAGTACTTC	CASSPGTSGSYEQYF
15	TRBV28	.	TRBJ2-7	.	TGTGCCAGCAGTTTGGTAGGGCCTGAAGGGTCCGAGCAGTACTTC	CASSLVGPEGSEQYF
14	TRBV5-1	.	TRBJ2-7	.	TGCGCCAGCAGCTTAGTGGACAGCTCCTACGAGCAGTACTTC	CASSLVDSSYEQYF
16	TRBV4-2	.	TRBJ2-5	TRBD2	TGTGCCAGCAGCCAAGAAGCGGGAGGGCCCGGGGAGACCCAGTACTTC	CASSQEAGGPGETQYF
15	TRBV5-4	.	TRBJ2-1	TRBD1	TGTGCCAGCAGCGTAACGGGACAGGGGGCGGGTGAGCAGTTCTTC	CASSVTGQGAGEQFF
15	TRBV15	.	TRBJ2-2	TRBD2	TGTGCCACCAGCAGAGTCCAGGGACTAGCCGGGGAGCTGTTTTTT	CATSRVQGLAGELFF
13	TRBV29-1	.	TRBJ2-7	.	TGCAGCGTTGCTGGGTATAGCTCCTACGAGCAGTACTTC	CSVAGYSSYEQYF
18	TRBV7-9	.	TRBJ2-7	TRBD2	TGTGCCAGCAGCTTAGAGGGGCCCGGGACTAGCCCCTCCTACGAGCAGTACTTC	CASSLEGPGTSPSYEQYF
15	TRBV6-5	.	TRBJ1-1	.	TGTGCCAGCAGTTGGGCCCCGACCATGAACACTGAAGCTTTCTTT	CASSWAPTMNTEAFF
16	TRBV27	.	TRBJ2-3	TRBD1	TGTGCCAGCAGCCGAAACCGGGACAGGGAAACAGATACGCAGTATTTT	CASSRNRDRETDTQYF
16	TRBV13	.	TRBJ2-7	.	TGTGTCAGCAGCCCTAGGAAGGGGGACGCGCCCTACGAGCAGTACTTC	CVSSPRKGDAPYEQYF
16	TRBV2	.	TRBJ2-7	.	TGTGCCAGCACCCCCCCGTGGGAGCTGGTGACCTACGAGCAGTACTTC	CASTPPWELVTYEQYF
18	TRBV7-6	.	TRBJ2-7	TRBD1	TGTGCCAGCAGCCTCCCTCCGGACAGGGGAAAAGGGTCCTACGAGCAGTACTTC	CASSLPPDRGKGSYEQYF
15	TRBV2	.	TRBJ1-4	TRBD1	TGTGCCAGCAGACCTAATCAGGGGGCGCGTGAAAAACTGTTTTTT	CASRPNQGAREKLFF
13	TRBV5-6	once	TRBJ1-2	.	TGTGCCAGCAGCCGGGAGGGTCGGTATGGCTACACCTTC	CASSREGRYGYTF
14	TRBV6-5	.	TRBJ2-7	TRBD2	TGTGCCAGCAGCGGGACTAGCGGCCCCTACGAGCAGTACTTC	CASSGTSGPYEQYF
15	TRBV13	once	TRBJ2-7	TRBD1	TGTGCCAGCAGCTTAGGGGGACAGGGGGCTTTCGAGCAGTACTTC	CASSLGGQGAFEQYF
13	TRBV6-1	.	TRBJ2-7	.	TGTGCCAGCAGGGAACCGGACGACTACGAGCAGTACTTC	CASREPDDYEQYF
15	TRBV9	.	TRBJ2-7	.	TGTGCCAGCAGCGTAGACGGGGGAGTTATCGACGAGCAGTACTTC	CASSVDGGVIDEQYF
15	TRBV2	.	TRBJ2-3	.	TGTGCCACTCCGGGGTCTGGCGCTAGCACAGATACGCAGTATTTT	CATPGSGASTDTQYF
17	TRBV29-1	.	TRBJ2-1	TRBD2	TGCAGCGCACCGGGACTAGCACGACGAGACTCCTACAATGAGCAGTTCTTC	CSAPGLARRDSYNEQFF